This T cell receptor (beta chain) was profiled in a study of T cells after yellow fever vaccination. Each CDR3 protein gets one entry after TCRdb re-called the 5' RACE reads with MiXCR. Of fewer than 350,000 distinct CDR3 sequences in the sample, around 4.5% were seen once. As regards this clonotype: Its antigen is currently unknown.

The V gene's germline CDR1 is SGDLS and CDR2 YYNGEE. The CDR3 spans 18 residues. With 2 bases clipped from V and 1 base from J, the junction kept 13 bases outside the gene matches. The study, taken as a whole, reports: Clonotypes appearing in both CD4 and CD8 compartments existed, and their share was small.

The origin of this receptor is a man between 18 and 29 years old who received the YFV17D yellow fever vaccine. The chain is built from TRBV9 and TRBJ1-1, with 8 positions matching TRBD1. Sequenced here: PBMCs, sampled 15 days after the yellow fever booster vaccination. CDR3 region: CASSVSGANRGSNTEAFF. The CDR3 region has the DNA TGTGCCAGCAGCGTCTCGGGCGCAAACAGGGGGTCGAACACTGAAGCTTTCTTT.